This T cell receptor (beta chain) was recovered during a study of cytomegalovirus exposure and HLA in healthy donors. Study at large: It was reported in a later analysis that the 100 to 150 validation repertoires used the same platform as the roughly 700 first-cohort repertoires.

Comment on this clone: Its antigen remains unidentified.

Assay: immunoSEQ multiplex PCR; the TCRdb copy retains only in-frame clones and omits some. The sample consists of roughly 180,000 clones, roughly 86% of them appearing once. Study-wide results and limits: Among TCR beta chains, those listed as cytomegalovirus-associated numbered around 180.

The donors belonged to the approximately 130-subject validation cohort, separate from the roughly 710-subject first cohort. The ends were cut back, 1 base at V and 5 bases at J, with 11 bases in the middle. CDR3 length equals 14 residues. From germline, CDR1 is SGHTA and CDR2 FQGNSA. The rearrangement joins TRBV7-2 to TRBJ1-2; no firm D call. This TCR came from a man between 25 and 39 years old in good health and CMV-seropositive. Source material: PBMCs. CDR3 amino acids: CASSLDVSLYGYTF. CDR3 DNA: TGTGCCAGCAGCTTAGATGTGAGTTTGTATGGCTACACCTTC.